The rows below give T cell receptor beta chains drawn from one sample of a study of shared clonotypes between healthy human individuals. Measured with immunoSEQ multiplex PCR; TCRdb has only the in-frame clones, and not every one. The sample lists about 980,000 clones, approximately 80% seen once, with approximately 1.5% in the top ten. Sequencing was performed on memory CD4+ T cells sorted from blood. The receptor source for this set is a young man in good health. CDR3s include the opening cysteine and the closing phenylalanine or tryptophan. Each record gives: J gene, D gene, clone size, V gene, CDR3 protein, CDR3 DNA. D genes are given only for firm matches. Size tells how often a clone was seen (once, few, many) or the class of an expanded clone, and some rows leave it out.

j_gene: TRBJ2-1; d_gene: -; abundance: -; v_gene: TRBV7-9; CDR3aa: CASSSFGEQFF; CDR3nt: TGTGCCAGCAGCTCTTTTGGTGAGCAGTTCTTC
j_gene: TRBJ2-7; d_gene: -; abundance: -; v_gene: TRBV18; CDR3aa: CASSVQRDSYEQYF; CDR3nt: TGTGCCAGCTCTGTTCAGAGAGACTCCTACGAGCAGTACTTC
j_gene: TRBJ1-2; d_gene: TRBD1; abundance: -; v_gene: TRBV18; CDR3aa: CASSRLTGGQGFRSYGYTF; CDR3nt: TGTGCCAGCTCACGCTTAACTGGGGGACAGGGCTTCAGGAGCTATGGCTACACCTTC
j_gene: TRBJ2-3; d_gene: -; abundance: -; v_gene: TRBV2; CDR3aa: CASMGGFPDTQYF; CDR3nt: TGTGCCAGCATGGGCGGGTTTCCAGATACGCAGTATTTT
j_gene: TRBJ1-1; d_gene: -; abundance: -; v_gene: TRBV5-1; CDR3aa: CASRLLDSGGEAFF; CDR3nt: TGCGCCAGCAGACTACTTGACAGTGGGGGTGAAGCTTTCTTT
j_gene: TRBJ2-7; d_gene: TRBD2; abundance: -; v_gene: TRBV6-6; CDR3aa: CASSPAGGREQYF; CDR3nt: TGTGCCAGCAGTCCTGCGGGGGGTCGGGAGCAGTACTTC
j_gene: TRBJ2-2; d_gene: -; abundance: -; v_gene: TRBV11-3; CDR3aa: CASSLQSGGELFF; CDR3nt: TGTGCCAGCAGCTTGCAGTCTGGCGGGGAGCTGTTTTTT
j_gene: TRBJ2-1; d_gene: -; abundance: few; v_gene: TRBV7-6; CDR3aa: CASSFPRGEQFF; CDR3nt: TGTGCCAGCAGCTTCCCTAGGGGTGAGCAGTTCTTC
j_gene: TRBJ2-7; d_gene: -; abundance: -; v_gene: TRBV2; CDR3aa: CASSFSEYEQYF; CDR3nt: TGTGCCAGCAGTTTCTCCGAGTACGAGCAGTACTTC
j_gene: TRBJ2-5; d_gene: -; abundance: -; v_gene: TRBV2; CDR3aa: CASSRTRQETQYF; CDR3nt: TGTGCCAGCAGTCGGACCCGACAAGAGACCCAGTACTTC
j_gene: TRBJ2-7; d_gene: TRBD1; abundance: -; v_gene: TRBV7-9; CDR3aa: CASSPGQGRYEQYF; CDR3nt: TGTGCCAGCAGCCCCGGACAGGGACGCTACGAGCAGTACTTC
j_gene: TRBJ2-6; d_gene: -; abundance: -; v_gene: TRBV5-6; CDR3aa: CASSLAPGLGANVLTF; CDR3nt: TGTGCCAGCAGCTTGGCCCCGGGGTTGGGGGCCAACGTCCTGACTTTC
j_gene: TRBJ1-5; d_gene: TRBD1; abundance: -; v_gene: TRBV5-6; CDR3aa: CASSLEGQGRQPQHF; CDR3nt: TGTGCCAGCAGCTTGGAAGGACAGGGCCGTCAGCCCCAGCATTTT
j_gene: TRBJ2-6; d_gene: -; abundance: -; v_gene: TRBV11-3; CDR3aa: CASGAGANVLTF; CDR3nt: TGTGCCAGCGGGGCTGGGGCCAACGTCCTGACTTTC
j_gene: TRBJ1-6; d_gene: -; abundance: -; v_gene: TRBV19; CDR3aa: CASSLNREAFLHF; CDR3nt: TGTGCCAGTAGTCTTAACAGGGAAGCCTTCCTCCACTTT
j_gene: TRBJ1-2; d_gene: -; abundance: -; v_gene: TRBV7-2; CDR3aa: CASSSYDSSSSRGYTF; CDR3nt: TGTGCCAGCAGCTCCTACGACAGCTCCTCCTCACGGGGCTACACCTTC
j_gene: TRBJ2-7; d_gene: TRBD2; abundance: -; v_gene: TRBV2; CDR3aa: CASSEALGLAGNHYEQYF; CDR3nt: TGTGCCAGCAGTGAAGCGCTGGGGCTAGCGGGGAACCACTACGAGCAGTACTTC
j_gene: TRBJ2-1; d_gene: TRBD2; abundance: -; v_gene: TRBV5-4; CDR3aa: CASSLYVLAAYNEQFF; CDR3nt: TGTGCCAGCAGCTTGTATGTGCTAGCGGCCTACAATGAGCAGTTCTTC
j_gene: TRBJ1-2; d_gene: -; abundance: once; v_gene: TRBV7-3; CDR3aa: CASSLQANYGYTF; CDR3nt: TGTGCCAGCAGCTTACAAGCTAACTATGGCTACACCTTC
j_gene: TRBJ2-1; d_gene: TRBD2; abundance: -; v_gene: TRBV9; CDR3aa: CASSVASGGVNEQFF; CDR3nt: TGTGCCAGCAGCGTAGCTAGCGGGGGGGTGAATGAGCAGTTCTTC
j_gene: TRBJ1-5; d_gene: -; abundance: -; v_gene: TRBV18; CDR3aa: CASSPQGTPSNQPQHF; CDR3nt: TGTGCCAGCTCACCTCAGGGGACGCCCAGCAATCAGCCCCAGCATTTT
j_gene: TRBJ1-1; d_gene: TRBD1; abundance: -; v_gene: TRBV15; CDR3aa: CATSITGAQDTEAFF; CDR3nt: TGTGCCACCAGCATAACAGGGGCGCAGGACACTGAAGCTTTCTTT
j_gene: TRBJ1-2; d_gene: -; abundance: -; v_gene: TRBV7-8; CDR3aa: CASSLDGIIYGYTF; CDR3nt: TGTGCCAGCAGCTTAGATGGGATCATCTATGGCTACACCTTC
j_gene: TRBJ2-5; d_gene: TRBD2; abundance: -; v_gene: TRBV5-4; CDR3aa: CASSRTSGGAETQYF; CDR3nt: TGTGCCAGCAGCCGGACTAGCGGGGGGGCGGAGACCCAGTACTTC
j_gene: TRBJ1-6; d_gene: -; abundance: -; v_gene: TRBV5-4; CDR3aa: CASSSGRRTSPLHF; CDR3nt: TGTGCCAGCAGTTCCGGACGGCGGACTTCACCCCTCCACTTT
j_gene: TRBJ1-1; d_gene: -; abundance: few; v_gene: TRBV7-9; CDR3aa: CATKRQGNMNTEAFF; CDR3nt: TGTGCCACTAAGCGGCAGGGGAATATGAACACTGAAGCTTTCTTT
j_gene: TRBJ2-7; d_gene: -; abundance: few; v_gene: TRBV30; CDR3aa: CAWNTGPTSYEQYF; CDR3nt: TGTGCCTGGAATACGGGACCTACCTCCTACGAGCAGTACTTC
j_gene: TRBJ2-1; d_gene: -; abundance: -; v_gene: TRBV7-3; CDR3aa: CASSSGGSYNEQFF; CDR3nt: TGTGCCAGCAGCTCTGGCGGCTCCTACAATGAGCAGTTCTTC
j_gene: TRBJ1-1; d_gene: -; abundance: -; v_gene: TRBV9; CDR3aa: CASGKGSNTEAFF; CDR3nt: TGTGCCAGCGGGAAGGGATCGAACACTGAAGCTTTCTTT
j_gene: TRBJ2-5; d_gene: TRBD2; abundance: once; v_gene: TRBV11-1; CDR3aa: CASSLHNGLAGVQETQYF; CDR3nt: TGTGCCAGCAGCCTCCATAACGGACTAGCGGGGGTCCAAGAGACCCAGTACTTC
j_gene: TRBJ2-5; d_gene: TRBD2; abundance: -; v_gene: TRBV27; CDR3aa: CASSRPGGTQYF; CDR3nt: TGTGCCAGCAGCCGACCGGGAGGGACTCAGTACTTC
j_gene: TRBJ2-5; d_gene: -; abundance: -; v_gene: TRBV2; CDR3aa: CASRITEVQTQYF; CDR3nt: TGTGCCAGCAGAATCACTGAGGTCCAGACCCAGTACTTC
j_gene: TRBJ1-2; d_gene: TRBD1; abundance: -; v_gene: TRBV13; CDR3aa: CASSQAGTAYGYTF; CDR3nt: TGTGCCAGCAGCCAAGCCGGGACAGCCTATGGCTACACCTTC
j_gene: TRBJ2-5; d_gene: TRBD2; abundance: -; v_gene: TRBV9; CDR3aa: CASSVGASGGTQETQYF; CDR3nt: TGTGCCAGCAGCGTAGGGGCTAGCGGGGGGACCCAAGAGACCCAGTACTTC
j_gene: TRBJ1-1; d_gene: -; abundance: -; v_gene: TRBV5-6; CDR3aa: CASSPRGGRMNTEAFF; CDR3nt: TGTGCCAGCAGCCCTCGTGGGGGTCGAATGAACACTGAAGCTTTCTTT
j_gene: TRBJ2-2; d_gene: -; abundance: -; v_gene: TRBV6-4; CDR3aa: CASSRDGNTGELFF; CDR3nt: TGTGCCAGCAGCAGGGACGGAAACACCGGGGAGCTGTTTTTT
j_gene: TRBJ1-1; d_gene: -; abundance: few; v_gene: TRBV5-4; CDR3aa: CASYRGGNTEAFF; CDR3nt: TGTGCCAGCTACCGAGGGGGGAACACTGAAGCTTTCTTT
j_gene: TRBJ1-2; d_gene: -; abundance: -; v_gene: TRBV10-2; CDR3aa: CASSELVGRSYGYTF; CDR3nt: TGCGCCAGCAGTGAGTTAGTAGGGAGAAGCTATGGCTACACCTTC
j_gene: TRBJ2-5; d_gene: -; abundance: -; v_gene: TRBV10-2; CDR3aa: CASSEWVSGSEQYF; CDR3nt: TGCGCCAGCAGTGAGTGGGTGTCAGGGAGTGAGCAGTACTTC
j_gene: TRBJ2-3; d_gene: TRBD2; abundance: few; v_gene: TRBV9; CDR3aa: CASAAGDRTDTQYF; CDR3nt: TGTGCCAGCGCAGCGGGAGACCGCACAGATACGCAGTATTTT
j_gene: TRBJ1-1; d_gene: -; abundance: -; v_gene: TRBV18; CDR3aa: CASSPRGMNTEAFF; CDR3nt: TGTGCCAGCTCACCAAGGGGCATGAACACTGAAGCTTTCTTT
j_gene: TRBJ2-7; d_gene: TRBD2; abundance: -; v_gene: TRBV30; CDR3aa: CAWSGRREGEQYF; CDR3nt: TGTGCCTGGAGCGGCCGGAGGGAGGGTGAGCAGTACTTC
j_gene: TRBJ1-1; d_gene: -; abundance: -; v_gene: TRBV21-1; CDR3aa: CASRSALARTEAFF; CDR3nt: TGTGCCAGCAGGAGCGCTCTAGCTCGCACTGAAGCTTTCTTT
j_gene: TRBJ2-1; d_gene: -; abundance: -; v_gene: TRBV20-1; CDR3aa: CSARDGPEQFF; CDR3nt: TGCAGTGCTAGAGATGGCCCTGAGCAGTTCTTC
j_gene: TRBJ2-1; d_gene: -; abundance: few; v_gene: TRBV19; CDR3aa: CASKSNLNNEQFF; CDR3nt: TGTGCCAGTAAATCTAACCTTAACAATGAGCAGTTCTTC
j_gene: TRBJ1-4; d_gene: -; abundance: -; v_gene: TRBV28; CDR3aa: CASSLSGDRFRLFF; CDR3nt: TGTGCCAGCAGTTTATCCGGTGACCGTTTTAGGCTGTTTTTT
j_gene: TRBJ1-3; d_gene: TRBD1; abundance: -; v_gene: TRBV23-1; CDR3aa: CASRKTGQGFSRHENTIYF; CDR3nt: TGCGCCAGTCGCAAAACAGGACAGGGTTTTAGTAGACACGAGAACACCATATATTTT
j_gene: TRBJ1-6; d_gene: TRBD1; abundance: -; v_gene: TRBV6-1; CDR3aa: CASTLTGGNNSPLHF; CDR3nt: TGTGCCAGCACCCTGACAGGGGGCAATAATTCACCCCTCCACTTT
j_gene: TRBJ1-2; d_gene: -; abundance: -; v_gene: TRBV6-5; CDR3aa: CASRGGVNYGYTF; CDR3nt: TGTGCCAGCAGGGGAGGGGTTAACTATGGCTACACCTTC